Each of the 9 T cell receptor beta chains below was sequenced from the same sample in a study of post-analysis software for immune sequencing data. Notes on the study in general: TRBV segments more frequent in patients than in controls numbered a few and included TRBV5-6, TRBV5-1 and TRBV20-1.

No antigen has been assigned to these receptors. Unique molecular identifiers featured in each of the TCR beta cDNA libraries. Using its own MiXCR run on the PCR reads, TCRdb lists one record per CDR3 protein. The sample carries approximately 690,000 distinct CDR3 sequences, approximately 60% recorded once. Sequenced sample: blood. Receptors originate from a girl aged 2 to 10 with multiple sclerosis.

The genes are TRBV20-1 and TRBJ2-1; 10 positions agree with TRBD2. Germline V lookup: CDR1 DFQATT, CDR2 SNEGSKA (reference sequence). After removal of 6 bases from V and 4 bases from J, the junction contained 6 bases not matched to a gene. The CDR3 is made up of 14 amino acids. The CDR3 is CSAPRTSGYNEQFF. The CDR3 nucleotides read TGCAGTGCGCCCCGGACTAGCGGTTACAATGAGCAGTTCTTC.

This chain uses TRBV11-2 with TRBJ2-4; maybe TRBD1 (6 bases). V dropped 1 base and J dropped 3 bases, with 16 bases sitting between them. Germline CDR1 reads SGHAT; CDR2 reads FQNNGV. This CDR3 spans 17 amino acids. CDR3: CASSLAQQARGKNIQYF. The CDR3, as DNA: TGTGCCAGCAGCTTAGCGCAACAGGCCAGGGGCAAAAACATTCAGTACTTC.

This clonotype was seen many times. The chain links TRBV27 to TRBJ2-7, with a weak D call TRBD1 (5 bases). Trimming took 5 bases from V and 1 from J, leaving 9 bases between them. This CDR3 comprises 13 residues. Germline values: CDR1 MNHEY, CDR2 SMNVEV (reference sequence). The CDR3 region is CASSLSGSYEQYF. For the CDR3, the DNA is TGTGCCAGCAGTCTGTCAGGGTCCTACGAGCAGTACTTC.

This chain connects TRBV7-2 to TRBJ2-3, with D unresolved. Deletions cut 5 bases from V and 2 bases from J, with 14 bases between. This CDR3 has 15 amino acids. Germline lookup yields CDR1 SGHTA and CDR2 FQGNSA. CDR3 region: CASSPQAAVTDTQYF. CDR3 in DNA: TGTGCCAGCAGCCCGCAGGCGGCCGTCACAGATACGCAGTATTTT. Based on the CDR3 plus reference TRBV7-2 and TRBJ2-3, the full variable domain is GAGVSQSPSNKVTEKGKDVELRCDPISGHTALYWYRQSLGQGLEFLIYFQGNSAPDKSGLPSDRFSAERTGGSVSTLTIQRTQQEDSAVYLCASSPQAAVTDTQYFGPGTRLTVL.

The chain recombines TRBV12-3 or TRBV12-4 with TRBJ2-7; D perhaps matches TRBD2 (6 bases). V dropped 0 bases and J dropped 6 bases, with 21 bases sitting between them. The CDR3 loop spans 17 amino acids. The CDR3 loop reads CASSLARTSNVGVEQYF. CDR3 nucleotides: TGTGCCAGCAGTTTAGCGCGTACTAGCAATGTCGGGGTCGAGCAGTACTTC.

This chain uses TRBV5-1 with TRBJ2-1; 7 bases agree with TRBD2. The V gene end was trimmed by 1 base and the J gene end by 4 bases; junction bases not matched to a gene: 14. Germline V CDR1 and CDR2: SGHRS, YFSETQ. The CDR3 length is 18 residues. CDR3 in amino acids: CASSLSGQGRAGYNEQFF. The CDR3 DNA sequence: TGCGCCAGCAGCTTGAGTGGGCAAGGGAGGGCCGGGTACAATGAGCAGTTCTTC.

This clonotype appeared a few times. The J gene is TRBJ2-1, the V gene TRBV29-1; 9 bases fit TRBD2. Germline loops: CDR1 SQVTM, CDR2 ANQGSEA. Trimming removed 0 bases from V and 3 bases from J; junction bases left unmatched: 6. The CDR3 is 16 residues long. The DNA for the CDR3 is TGCAGCGTTGAAGATAACGGAGCGGGGGGCTACAATGAGCAGTTCTTC. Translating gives CSVEDNGAGGYNEQFF.

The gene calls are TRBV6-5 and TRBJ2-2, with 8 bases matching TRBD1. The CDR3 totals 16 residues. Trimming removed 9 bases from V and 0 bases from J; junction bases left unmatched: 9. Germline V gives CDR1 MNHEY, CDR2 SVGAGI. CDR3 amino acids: CASHGLDRANTGELFF. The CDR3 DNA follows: TGTGCCAGTCACGGACTGGACAGGGCGAACACCGGGGAGCTGTTTTTT.

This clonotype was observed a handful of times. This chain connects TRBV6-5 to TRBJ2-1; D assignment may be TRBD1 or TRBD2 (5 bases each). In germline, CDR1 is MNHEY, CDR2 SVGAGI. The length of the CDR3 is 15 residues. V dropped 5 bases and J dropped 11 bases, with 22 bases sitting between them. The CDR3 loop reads CASSLLPGTPNQQFF. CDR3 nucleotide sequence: TGTGCCAGCAGTCTTTTACCCGGGACCCCTAATCAGCAGTTCTTC.